The 11 T cell receptor beta chains in this list originate from one sample, sequenced in a study of siplizumab effects on memory and regulatory T cells. Here immunoSEQ multiplex PCR was the method, and the copy in TCRdb shows in-frame clones only, minus some. Among 80,000 to 130,000 clones listed, 94% were seen once. The sequencing input was Tregs sorted from blood. The receptors here all came from a human donor in good health.

The chain combines TRBV7-8 with TRBJ2-1; tentatively, D is TRBD2 (5 bases). Per the germline V gene, CDR1 is SGHVS and CDR2 is FQNEAQ. The CDR3 sequence is 15 residues long. V lost 3 bases and J lost 2, with 11 bases in between. The CDR3 DNA reads TGTGCCAGCAGCTTGCCGATCGGGGCCTACAATGAGCAGTTCTTC. The encoded protein is CASSLPIGAYNEQFF. The complete variable domain, with remaining parts taken from reference TRBV7-8 and TRBJ2-1, reads GAGVSQSPRYKVAKRGQDVALRCDPISGHVSLFWYQQALGQGPEFLTYFQNEAQLDKSGLPSDRFFAERPEGSVSTLKIQRTQQEDSAVYLCASSLPIGAYNEQFFGPGTRLTVL.

The rearrangement uses TRBV27 and TRBJ2-2; a possible D gene is TRBD1 (5 bases). Germline CDR1 reads MNHEY; CDR2 reads SMNVEV (reference sequence). CDR3 size: 15 residues. Trimming cost V 8 bases and J 0 bases, with 13 bases left between them. DNA for the CDR3: TGTGCCAGCGGACCAGGGTTTTCGAACACCGGGGAGCTGTTTTTT. Amino acid sequence: CASGPGFSNTGELFF.

This rearrangement joins TRBV7-3 to TRBJ1-1; D is ambiguous. The V gene's germline CDR1 is SGHTA and CDR2 FQGTGA. Trimming took 5 bases from V and 1 from J, leaving 11 bases between them. The CDR3 is 14 amino acids. The CDR3 spells CASSPVGRNTEAFF. The CDR3 DNA follows: TGTGCCAGCAGCCCGGTAGGGAGGAACACTGAAGCTTTCTTT.

This clone was counted only a few times. This chain connects TRBV19 to TRBJ1-2; perhaps TRBD1 as D (6 bases). Per the germline V gene, CDR1 is LNHDA and CDR2 is SQIVND (reference sequence). The CDR3 spans 16 residues. With 3 bases removed from V and 6 bases from J, the gap between germline ends came to 20 bases. The CDR3 DNA reads as TGTGCCAGTAGTATGGGGGCAGTCGGAACCCTAAATGGCTACACCTTC. Protein: CASSMGAVGTLNGYTF. Drawing the rest from reference TRBV19 and TRBJ1-2, the complete variable domain is DGGITQSPKYLFRKEGQNVTLSCEQNLNHDAMYWYRQDPGQGLRLIYYSQIVNDFQKGDIAEGYSVSREKKESFPLTVTSAQKNPTAFYLCASSMGAVGTLNGYTFGSGTRLTVV.

The chain links TRBV19 to TRBJ1-2; tentative D call: TRBD1 (5 bases). This CDR3 region has 12 residues. CDR1 is LNHDA and CDR2 is SQIVND in the germline V gene (reference sequence). V was pared by 3 bases and J by 7 bases, with 9 bases between. The CDR3 sequence is CASSMRGRGYTF. CDR3 nucleotide sequence: TGTGCCAGTAGTATGAGGGGCCGTGGCTACACCTTC.

In its sample, this clone was seen once. The V gene is TRBV19, the J gene TRBJ1-1; the D gene is possibly TRBD1 (6 bases). CDR3 size: 14 residues. Germline-derived CDR1 and CDR2 are LNHDA and SQIVND (reference sequence). V lost 1 base and J lost 4, with 10 bases in between. The CDR3 sequence is CASSIAGVSTEAFF. DNA for the CDR3: TGTGCCAGTAGTATAGCAGGGGTTAGCACTGAAGCTTTCTTT.

J is TRBJ1-1 and V is TRBV15; the D gene is possibly TRBD1 (5 bases). CDR1 and CDR2 (germline): LNHNV, YYDKDF (reference sequence). Trimming stripped 0 bases from V and 6 bases from J, with 14 bases between. The CDR3 sequence is 15 residues long. The CDR3 region is CATSRDIGAIPEAFF. CDR3 nucleotides: TGTGCCACCAGCAGAGATATTGGGGCGATCCCTGAAGCTTTCTTT. The complete variable domain, with remaining parts taken from reference TRBV15 and TRBJ1-1, reads DAMVIQNPRYQVTQFGKPVTLSCSQTLNHNVMYWYQQKSSQAPKLLFHYYDKDFNNEADTPDNFQSRRPNTSFCFLDIRSPGLGDTAMYLCATSRDIGAIPEAFFGQGTRLTVV.

This chain uses TRBV28 with TRBJ2-1; D is undetermined. The CDR3 loop spans 14 amino acids. Looked up from germline, CDR1 is MDHEN and CDR2 is SYDVKM. The V end lost 5 bases, the J end lost 5 bases, and 13 bases lay between the germline ends. CDR3 nucleotide sequence: TGTGCCAGCAGTCGCCCGCAGTTAAACAATGAGCAGTTCTTC. This encodes CASSRPQLNNEQFF.

This clone was observed a handful of times. The gene calls are TRBV7-9 and TRBJ1-2; D not certain. Trimming cost V 1 base and J 11 bases, with 14 bases left between them. CDR1 SEHNR and CDR2 FQNEAQ come from the germline V gene (reference sequence). There are 13 residues in the CDR3. CDR3 nucleotide sequence: TGTGCCAGCAGCTTAGAATCTTGGGAAGGGTACACCTTC. Its translation: CASSLESWEGYTF.

V is TRBV6-1 and J is TRBJ1-5; D remains unclear. Between the trimmed V and J ends, which lost 10 bases and 0 bases, there was a span of 16 bases. This CDR3 spans 15 amino acids. Germline values: CDR1 MNHNS, CDR2 SASEGT. CDR3: CATTGLLYSNQPQHF. The DNA for the CDR3 is TGTGCCACCACGGGATTACTATATAGCAATCAGCCCCAGCATTTT.

As regards this clone: Other DNA sequences in this sample translate to the same CDR3. The chain uses TRBV9 and TRBJ1-1; the D is unclear. The CDR3 has 14 residues. Germline CDR1 and CDR2: SGDLS and YYNGEE. V dropped 0 bases and J dropped 2 bases, with 8 bases sitting between them. The CDR3 reads CASSVGTANTEAFF. The CDR3 DNA reads as TGTGCCAGCAGCGTAGGTACAGCTAACACTGAAGCTTTCTTT. Together with reference TRBV9 and TRBJ1-1, the CDR3 gives the full variable domain: DSGVTQTPKHLITATGQRVTLRCSPRSGDLSVYWYQQSLDQGLQFLIQYYNGEERAKGNILERFSAQQFPDLHSELNLSSLELGDSALYFCASSVGTANTEAFFGQGTRLTVV.